This T cell receptor (beta chain) emerged from a study of blood T cells in healthy people across ages. As for the study in general: There was about one barcoded beta molecule captured by template switching per two T cells.

Sample-barcoded 5' priming and a J-beta primer mix drove a second PCR of about 7 to 12 cycles. TCRdb processed the 5' RACE reads anew with MiXCR; each CDR3 protein has one entry. The data contain around 1,000,000 distinct CDR3 sequences, around 27% of them seen just once; the ten biggest clones take up around 0.75%. Study-wide results and caveats: Since the PBMCs were unsorted, naive and antigen-experienced cells could not be conclusively compared.

A word on this clonotype: Its specificity is not known.

V dropped 4 bases and J dropped 2 bases, with 9 bases sitting between them. The CDR3 extends over 14 amino acids. The germline CDR1 and CDR2 sequences are MNHEY and SVGEGT. This sample was also put to use in a study of T cells of mothers and their children. Per that study: Donation came from three healthy Caucasian mothers together with their six children. Reverse transcription into cDNA received all extracted RNA, at approximately 1.5 ug per 15 ul.

The sequenced sample consisted of blood. This TCR came from a girl aged 2 to 10 in good health. The gene calls are TRBV6-2 or TRBV6-3 and TRBJ2-1, with D tentatively TRBD1 (6 bases). The CDR3: CASSSRDTYNEQFF. The CDR3, as DNA: TGTGCCAGCAGTTCCCGGGACACCTACAATGAGCAGTTCTTC.